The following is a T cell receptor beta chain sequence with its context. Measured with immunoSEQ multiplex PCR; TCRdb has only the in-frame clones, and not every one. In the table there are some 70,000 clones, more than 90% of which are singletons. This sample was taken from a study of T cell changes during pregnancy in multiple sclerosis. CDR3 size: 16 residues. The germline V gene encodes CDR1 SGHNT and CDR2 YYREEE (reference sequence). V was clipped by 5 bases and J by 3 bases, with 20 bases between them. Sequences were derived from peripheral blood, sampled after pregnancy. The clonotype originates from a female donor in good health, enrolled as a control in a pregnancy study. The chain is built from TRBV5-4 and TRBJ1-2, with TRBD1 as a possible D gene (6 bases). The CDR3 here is CASSRNVGTTHYGYTF. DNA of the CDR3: TGTGCCAGCAGTCGCAACGTCGGGACAACGCACTATGGCTACACCTTC. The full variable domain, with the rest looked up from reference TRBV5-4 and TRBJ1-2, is ETGVTQSPTHLIKTRGQQVTLRCSSQSGHNTVSWYQQALGQGPQFIFQYYREEENGRGNFPPRFSGLQFPNYSSELNVNALELDDSALYLCASSRNVGTTHYGYTFGSGTRLTVV.